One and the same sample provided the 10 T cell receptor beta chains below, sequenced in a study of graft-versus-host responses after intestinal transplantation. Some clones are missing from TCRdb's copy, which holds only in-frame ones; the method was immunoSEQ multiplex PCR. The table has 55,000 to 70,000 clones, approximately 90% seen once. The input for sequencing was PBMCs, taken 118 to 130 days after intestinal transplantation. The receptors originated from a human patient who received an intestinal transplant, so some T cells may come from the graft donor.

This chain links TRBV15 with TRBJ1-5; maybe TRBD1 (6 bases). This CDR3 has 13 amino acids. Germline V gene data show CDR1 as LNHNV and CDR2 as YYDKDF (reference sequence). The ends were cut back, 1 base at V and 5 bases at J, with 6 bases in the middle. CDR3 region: CATSRAGDQPQHF. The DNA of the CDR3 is TGTGCCACCAGCAGAGCAGGGGATCAGCCCCAGCATTTT.

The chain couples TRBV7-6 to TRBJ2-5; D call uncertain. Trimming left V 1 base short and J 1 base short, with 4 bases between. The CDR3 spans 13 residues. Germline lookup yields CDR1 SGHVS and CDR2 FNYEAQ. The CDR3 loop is CASSLVPQETQYF. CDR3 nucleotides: TGTGCCAGCAGCTTAGTACCCCAAGAGACCCAGTACTTC.

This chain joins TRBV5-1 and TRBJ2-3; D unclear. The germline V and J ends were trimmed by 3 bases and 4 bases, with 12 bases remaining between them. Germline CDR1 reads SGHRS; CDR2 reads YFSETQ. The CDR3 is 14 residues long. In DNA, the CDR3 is TGCGCCAGCAGCTATGGAGTTGCGTCAGATACGCAGTATTTT. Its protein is CASSYGVASDTQYF.

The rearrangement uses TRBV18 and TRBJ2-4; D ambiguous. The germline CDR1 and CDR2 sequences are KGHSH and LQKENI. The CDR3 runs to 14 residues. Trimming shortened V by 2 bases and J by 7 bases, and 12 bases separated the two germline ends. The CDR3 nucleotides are TGTGCCAGCTCACCAATAGGTCAACCGAACATTCAGTACTTC. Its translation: CASSPIGQPNIQYF. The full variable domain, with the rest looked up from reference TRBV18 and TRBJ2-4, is NAGVMQNPRHLVRRRGQEARLRCSPMKGHSHVYWYRQLPEEGLKFMVYLQKENIIDESGMPKERFSAEFPKEGPSILRIQQVVRGDSAAYFCASSPIGQPNIQYFGAGTRLSVL.

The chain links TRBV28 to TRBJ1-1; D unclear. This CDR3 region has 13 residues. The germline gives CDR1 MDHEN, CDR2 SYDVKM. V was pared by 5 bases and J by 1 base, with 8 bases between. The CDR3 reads CASSIAGNTEAFF. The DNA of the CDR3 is TGTGCCAGCAGTATCGCAGGGAACACTGAAGCTTTCTTT.

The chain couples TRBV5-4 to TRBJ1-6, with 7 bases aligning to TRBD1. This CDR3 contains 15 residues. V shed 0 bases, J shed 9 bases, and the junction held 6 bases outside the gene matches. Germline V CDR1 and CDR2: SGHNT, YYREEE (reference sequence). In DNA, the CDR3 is TGTGCCAGCAGCTTGGAGAAGGGGGCAGGTTCACCCCTCCACTTT. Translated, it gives CASSLEKGAGSPLHF.

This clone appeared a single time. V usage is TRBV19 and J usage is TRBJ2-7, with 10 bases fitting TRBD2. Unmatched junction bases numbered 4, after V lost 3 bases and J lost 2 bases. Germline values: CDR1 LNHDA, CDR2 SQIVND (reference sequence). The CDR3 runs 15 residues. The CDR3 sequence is CASSMGLATAYEQYF. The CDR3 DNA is TGTGCCAGTAGTATGGGACTAGCGACAGCCTACGAGCAGTACTTC.

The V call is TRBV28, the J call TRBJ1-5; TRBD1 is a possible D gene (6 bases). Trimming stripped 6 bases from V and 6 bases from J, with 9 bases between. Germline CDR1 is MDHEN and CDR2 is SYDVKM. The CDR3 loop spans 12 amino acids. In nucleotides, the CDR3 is TGTGCCAGCAGAGGGGGGGGTCAGCCCCAGCATTTT. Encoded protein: CASRGGGQPQHF.

Here the CDR3 DNA reads TGCGCCAGCAGCCAACCCCCGGATACGCAGTATTTT. As protein: CASSQPPDTQYF. The chain employs TRBV4-1 and TRBJ2-3; D remains ambiguous. Trimming pared 2 bases from V and 6 bases from J, leaving 6 bases between. The CDR3 is 12 residues long. Germline V gene lookup returns CDR1 MGHRA and CDR2 YSYEKL.

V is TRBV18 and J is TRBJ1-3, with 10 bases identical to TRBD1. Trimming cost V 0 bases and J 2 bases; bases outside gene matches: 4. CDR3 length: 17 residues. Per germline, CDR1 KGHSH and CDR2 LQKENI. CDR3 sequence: CASSPPTGTGAGNTIYF. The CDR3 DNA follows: TGTGCCAGCTCACCACCAACCGGGACAGGGGCTGGAAACACCATATATTTT.